The 32 T cell receptor beta chains reported below all come from one sample, sequenced in a study of T cell responses to AZD1222 COVID-19 vaccine. This table comes from immunoSEQ multiplex PCR, and its TCRdb copy is limited to in-frame clones, with some not included. The data contain fewer than 200,000 clones, around 90% of them singletons. The material was peripheral blood, obtained on day 0 of AZD1222 vaccination. The receptors shown here come from an adult in good health.

J is TRBJ1-2 and V is TRBV2; a weak D match, TRBD1 (6 bases). CDR1 and CDR2 (germline): SNHLY, FYNNEI. The CDR3 is 14 residues long. V was cut by 10 bases and J by 8 bases, with 23 bases left in between. CDR3 in DNA: TGTGCCACGGTGCCGGGACAAGGCCTTCTCGGCTACACCTTC. Translating gives CATVPGQGLLGYTF.

This sequence joins TRBV12-2 and TRBJ2-2. TRBV12-2 is flagged as a pseudogene. The CDR3 covers 17 residues. The CDR3 sequence is CASRSRGAHFNTGELFF. The DNA for the CDR3 is TGTGCAAGTCGCTCGAGGGGGGCCCACTTCAACACCGGGGAGCTGTTTTTT.

The chain uses TRBV21-1 and TRBJ1-5. TRBV21-1 is assigned pseudogene status. This CDR3 is 13 amino acids long. The DNA of the CDR3 is TGTGCCAGCAGCAGGGAGGGCAATCAGCCCCAGCATTTT. It codes for CASSREGNQPQHF.

V gene TRBV7-2 combines with J gene TRBJ1-3; D is undetermined. The germline V gene has CDR1 SGHTA and CDR2 FQGNSA. The length of the CDR3 is 14 residues. Trimming cost V 3 bases and J 0 bases, with 6 bases left between them. The CDR3 loop reads CASSFVSSGNTIYF. CDR3 coding DNA: TGTGCCAGCAGCTTTGTCAGCTCTGGAAACACCATATATTTT.

The chain couples TRBV9 to TRBJ1-6, with TRBD1 matching over 7 bases. V lost 3 bases, J lost 10 bases, and 4 bases stayed unmatched. The CDR3 has 13 amino acids. The germline V gene encodes CDR1 SGDLS and CDR2 YYNGEE. The CDR3 DNA is TGTGCCAGCAGCGCCCAACAGGGGTCACCCCTCCACTTT. Its translation is CASSAQQGSPLHF.

The rearrangement uses TRBV6-2 or TRBV6-3 and TRBJ1-5; D is undetermined. The germline gives CDR1 MNHEY, CDR2 SVGEGT. Trimming stripped 4 bases from V and 3 bases from J, with 13 bases between. The CDR3 spans 15 residues. In nucleotides, the CDR3 is TGTGCCAGCAGTTCGGCCGGGAGCAACAATCAGCCCCAGCATTTT. This codes for CASSSAGSNNQPQHF.

The chain joins TRBV6-2 or TRBV6-3 to TRBJ1-2; D unresolved. The CDR3 consists of 16 residues. V was shortened by 0 bases and J by 1 base, with 12 bases between the two germline ends. Germline CDR1 and CDR2: MNHEY and SVGEGT. CDR3 sequence (DNA): TGTGCCAGCAGTTACTCGAGGCCCCAGGATAACTATGGCTACACCTTC. Protein product: CASSYSRPQDNYGYTF.

This chain joins TRBV6-5 and TRBJ2-7; D unclear. Trimming removed 6 bases at V and 2 bases at J, with 8 bases between. The CDR3 runs 12 residues. Germline assignment: CDR1 MNHEY and CDR2 SVGAGI. DNA for the CDR3: TGTGCCAGCAGACAAGGAACCTACGAGCAGTACTTC. Its protein product is CASRQGTYEQYF.

The V and J genes are TRBV6-4 and TRBJ2-2; the D gene is possibly TRBD2 (5 bases). In germline, CDR1 is MRHNA, CDR2 SNTAGT. V was pared by 6 bases and J by 5 bases, with 16 bases between. The CDR3 spans 15 residues. This CDR3 reads CASSATGIGTGELFF. The CDR3 coding sequence is TGTGCCAGCAGCGCGACCGGGATAGGGACCGGGGAGCTGTTTTTT.

V is TRBV6-2 or TRBV6-3 and J is TRBJ2-2, with D possibly TRBD2 on 6 matching bases. The CDR3 totals 15 residues. V was shortened by 2 bases and J by 6 bases, with 13 bases between the two germline ends. Germline loops: CDR1 MNHEY, CDR2 SVGEGT. CDR3 in amino acids: CASSYAGTGAGELFF. The CDR3 DNA reads as TGTGCCAGCAGTTACGCAGGGACGGGAGCCGGGGAGCTGTTTTTT.

The CDR3 spells CASSQDWGAREPEQYF. In DNA, the CDR3 is TGTGCCAGCAGCCAAGATTGGGGGGCCAGAGAACCCGAGCAGTACTTC. The chain combines TRBV14 with TRBJ2-7; D is tentatively TRBD1 or TRBD2 (6 bases each). The CDR3 consists of 16 residues. The V gene's germline CDR1 is SGHDN and CDR2 FVKESK. V was trimmed by 0 bases and J by 6 bases, leaving 18 bases between them.

The chain joins TRBV27 to TRBJ2-5; TRBD2 aligns across 9 bases. This CDR3 region has 16 residues. CDR1 and CDR2 (germline): MNHEY, SMNVEV (reference sequence). V gave up 0 bases and J gave up 0 bases; unmatched junction bases: 2. The CDR3 sequence: CASSLSSGGNQETQYF. In DNA, the CDR3 is TGTGCCAGCAGTTTATCCAGCGGGGGGAACCAAGAGACCCAGTACTTC.

The chain joins TRBV5-5 to TRBJ2-4; D is uncertain. Germline lookup yields CDR1 SGHKS and CDR2 YYEKEE (reference sequence). The CDR3 length is 16 residues. The V gene lost 4 bases and the J gene lost 0 bases, with 14 bases spanning the gap. Here the CDR3 reads CASSLLPGLAKNIQYF. CDR3 nucleotide sequence: TGTGCCAGCAGCCTGCTTCCTGGCCTAGCCAAAAACATTCAGTACTTC.

The rearrangement joins TRBV19 to TRBJ2-2, with TRBD1 matching 8 bases. This CDR3 spans 17 amino acids. Germline CDR1 and CDR2: LNHDA and SQIVND (reference sequence). V shed 7 bases and J 6 bases; nucleotides not matched to a gene: 16. Written as DNA, the CDR3 is TGTGCCAGTACCCCGTCCCGTGGACAGGGTGGCGCCGGGGAGCTGTTTTTT. Encoded protein: CASTPSRGQGGAGELFF.

The rearrangement links TRBV9 to TRBJ1-2; TRBD1 matches at 7 bases. V gave up 0 bases and J gave up 3 bases; unmatched junction bases: 8. The germline gives CDR1 SGDLS, CDR2 YYNGEE. The CDR3 sequence is 16 residues long. CDR3 sequence reads: CASSVGETGPYYGYTF. The CDR3 DNA is TGTGCCAGCAGCGTAGGCGAGACAGGGCCTTACTATGGCTACACCTTC.

The chain combines TRBV5-1 with TRBJ2-7, with 8 bases aligning to TRBD2. The CDR3 extends over 13 amino acids. The germline V gene encodes CDR1 SGHRS and CDR2 YFSETQ. With V trimmed by 4 bases and J by 5 bases, 5 bases remained unmatched. This CDR3 is CASSPGLGHEQYF. In nucleotides, the CDR3 is TGCGCCAGCAGCCCGGGACTAGGGCACGAGCAGTACTTC.

The gene calls are TRBV27 and TRBJ1-2; tentative D call: TRBD1 (6 bases). From germline, CDR1 is MNHEY and CDR2 SMNVEV (reference sequence). Trimming took off 4 bases at V and 4 bases at J, with 13 bases between the two ends. The CDR3 extends over 14 amino acids. As DNA, the CDR3 is TGTGCCAGCAGTTCAGATGGACAGCCCTATGGCTACACCTTC. Translation gives CASSSDGQPYGYTF.

This chain links TRBV11-1 with TRBJ2-3; 8 bases agree with TRBD1. Germline V CDR1 and CDR2: SGHAT, FQDESV (reference sequence). CDR3 length equals 16 residues. V trimming: 5 bases; J trimming: 4 bases; junction bases outside the gene matches: 11. CDR3 coding DNA: TGTGCCAGCAGCATACCCGGGGCAGGGGGCGCAGATACGCAGTATTTT. Amino acid sequence: CASSIPGAGGADTQYF. Supplemented by reference TRBV11-1 and TRBJ2-3, the full variable domain reads EAEVAQSPRYKITEKSQAVAFWCDPISGHATLYWYRQILGQGPELLVQFQDESVVDDSQLPKDRFSAERLKGVDSTLKIQPAELGDSAMYLCASSIPGAGGADTQYFGPGTRLTVL.

The CDR3, as DNA: TGCAGCGTTGAAGGCGGGGGGGCCAGAGATACGCAGTATTTT. This sequence encodes CSVEGGGARDTQYF. This chain joins TRBV29-1 and TRBJ2-3; 9 bases are a match to TRBD2. Germline V gene lookup returns CDR1 SQVTM and CDR2 ANQGSEA. The V segment lost 1 base and the J segment 5 bases; nucleotides outside the gene matches: 4. The CDR3 consists of 14 residues.

The rearrangement uses TRBV2 and TRBJ1-5, with TRBD1 as a possible D gene (5 bases). The V gene's germline CDR1 is SNHLY and CDR2 FYNNEI. CDR3 length equals 15 residues. V was trimmed by 4 bases and J by 5 bases, leaving 15 bases between them. CDR3 DNA sequence: TGTGCCAGCAGTGGAAGGGGAGGGCCCGATCAGCCCCAGCATTTT. Residues: CASSGRGGPDQPQHF.

The rearrangement uses TRBV18 and TRBJ2-7; D gene uncertain. Germline V gene sequence: CDR1 KGHSH, CDR2 LQKENI. Trimming took off 0 bases at V and 3 bases at J, with 9 bases between the two ends. The CDR3 runs to 14 residues. Here the CDR3 reads CASSPPSQRYEQYF. The CDR3 bases are TGTGCCAGCTCACCACCTTCCCAGCGCTACGAGCAGTACTTC.

The rearrangement links TRBV19 to TRBJ1-2; a weak D match, TRBD1 (6 bases). The V gene's germline CDR1 is LNHDA and CDR2 SQIVND (reference sequence). The length of the CDR3 is 13 residues. V was shortened by 1 base and J by 8 bases, with 11 bases between the two germline ends. Written as DNA, the CDR3 is TGTGCCAGTAGTATAGCGAAGGGGGACGGCTACACCTTC. It yields the protein CASSIAKGDGYTF.

The J gene is TRBJ2-6, the V gene TRBV6-2 or TRBV6-3, with TRBD1 matching over 12 bases. The CDR3 totals 19 residues. Germline V gives CDR1 MNHEY, CDR2 SVGEGT. J lost 0 bases, V lost 4 bases, and 7 bases had no gene match. The CDR3 coding sequence is TGTGCCAGCAGTTTCGTCCCGGGACAGGGGGCCTCTGGGGCCAACGTCCTGACTTTC. It encodes CASSFVPGQGASGANVLTF.

V gene TRBV19 combines with J gene TRBJ1-4; no clear D gene. The CDR3 contains 18 residues. CDR1 and CDR2 (germline): LNHDA, SQIVND (reference sequence). The V and J ends lost 3 bases and 0 bases respectively, with 17 bases between them. The CDR3 sequence is CASSIGVGRRATNEKLFF. In DNA, the CDR3 is TGTGCCAGTAGTATTGGCGTAGGACGGCGCGCAACTAATGAAAAACTGTTTTTT.

This clone was detected many times. The chain has TRBV7-2 and TRBJ2-4; 8 bases line up with TRBD1. Germline V CDR1 and CDR2: SGHTA, FQGNSA. The CDR3 has 14 amino acids. The junction had 2 bases not matched to a gene; V was cut back by 3 bases and J by 4 bases. The CDR3 loop is CASSFTGGKNIQYF. The CDR3 DNA is TGTGCCAGCAGCTTTACAGGGGGAAAAAACATTCAGTACTTC.

This rearrangement joins TRBV7-2 to TRBJ1-5, with D uncertain. The CDR3 contains 15 residues. V was clipped by 3 bases and J by 2 bases, with 11 bases between them. CDR1 and CDR2 from the germline V gene are SGHTA and FQGNSA. The CDR3 here is CASSFMGWGNQPQHF. The CDR3 nucleotides read TGTGCCAGCAGCTTTATGGGGTGGGGCAATCAGCCCCAGCATTTT. Filled out from reference TRBV7-2 and TRBJ1-5, the complete variable domain reads GAGVSQSPSNKVTEKGKDVELRCDPISGHTALYWYRQSLGQGLEFLIYFQGNSAPDKSGLPSDRFSAERTGGSVSTLTIQRTQQEDSAVYLCASSFMGWGNQPQHFGDGTRLSIL.

The chain is built from TRBV6-2 or TRBV6-3 and TRBJ1-2; 8 bases are a match to TRBD1. V was pared by 2 bases and J by 4 bases, with 3 bases of the junction left unmatched. CDR1 is MNHEY and CDR2 is SVGEGT in the germline V gene. This CDR3 region has 14 residues. In DNA form, the CDR3 reads TGTGCCAGCAGTTACCAGGGGACAGGCTATGGCTACACCTTC. This gives the protein CASSYQGTGYGYTF.

This clone appeared once. V gene TRBV3-1 (or the pseudogene TRBV3-2) combines with J gene TRBJ1-1, with a possible D match to TRBD1 (6 bases). The CDR3 spans 15 residues. Germline CDR1 LGHDT, CDR2 YNNKEL (reference sequence). V lost 4 bases and J 1 base, leaving 13 bases between the germline ends. This CDR3 is CASSLADSWNTEAFF. For the CDR3, the DNA is TGTGCCAGCAGCCTCGCGGACAGTTGGAACACTGAAGCTTTCTTT.

The chain carries TRBV2 and TRBJ2-2; D might be TRBD1 (5 bases). The CDR3 is 17 amino acids. Trimming left V 2 bases short and J 5 bases short, with 18 bases between. Germline V gives CDR1 SNHLY, CDR2 FYNNEI. The DNA of the CDR3 is TGTGCCAGCAGTGAAAAAGGCAGGGCCTTAGGTACCGGGGAGCTGTTTTTT. Its protein product is CASSEKGRALGTGELFF. Full variable domain (rest looked up from reference TRBV2 and TRBJ2-2): EPEVTQTPSHQVTQMGQEVILRCVPISNHLYFYWYRQILGQKVEFLVSFYNNEISEKSEIFDDQFSVERPDGSNFTLKIRSTKLEDSAMYFCASSEKGRALGTGELFFGEGSRLTVL.

This sequence joins TRBV27 and TRBJ2-7, with 9 bases identical to TRBD1. Germline trimming cut 0 bases from V and 3 bases from J; bases unmatched to any gene: 3. The CDR3 consists of 15 residues. Germline V CDR1 and CDR2: MNHEY, SMNVEV (reference sequence). The CDR3 protein is CASSLSGTGFYEQYF. The CDR3 coding sequence is TGTGCCAGCAGTTTATCTGGGACAGGGTTCTACGAGCAGTACTTC.

The chain couples TRBV7-3 to TRBJ2-2; 7 bases align to TRBD1. Per the germline V gene, CDR1 is SGHTA and CDR2 is FQGTGA. The CDR3 runs 15 residues. Unmatched junction bases numbered 3, after V lost 5 bases and J lost 0 bases. The CDR3 spells CASSPQGTNTGELFF. CDR3 DNA: TGTGCCAGCAGCCCACAGGGGACGAACACCGGGGAGCTGTTTTTT.

CDR3 sequence reads: CASSQDRAMYGYTF. The CDR3 DNA reads as TGTGCCAGCAGCCAAGATAGGGCAATGTATGGCTACACCTTC. The chain employs TRBV3-1 (or the pseudogene TRBV3-2) and TRBJ1-2; no firm D call. The ends were cut back, 0 bases at V and 5 bases at J, with 10 bases in the middle. The CDR3 sequence is 14 residues long. Germline V gene lookup returns CDR1 LGHDT and CDR2 YNNKEL (reference sequence).